The next 20 T cell receptor beta chains were all read from a single sample in a study of blood T cells in healthy people across ages. A sample-barcoded 5' primer and a J-beta primer mix were used in a second PCR of about 7 to 12 cycles. TCRdb reprocessed the 5' RACE reads with MiXCR, giving one entry per CDR3 protein. Found here are about 640,000 distinct CDR3 sequences, 40% to 45% of them singletons; the top ten hold roughly 30%. What was sequenced was blood. The receptors derive from a man aged 80 or over in good health.

The chain is built from TRBV12-3 or TRBV12-4 and TRBJ2-3; D remains ambiguous. CDR3 length equals 14 residues. Trimming cost V 5 bases and J 4 bases, with 13 bases left between them. As DNA, the CDR3 is TGTGCCAGCAGTGTTAAGGTAGCCGCAGATACGCAGTATTTT. Translation gives CASSVKVAADTQYF.

Only a few counts were recorded for this clonotype. The chain couples TRBV7-3 to TRBJ2-1; 12 bases are shared with TRBD2. V shed 5 bases and J 9 bases; nucleotides not matched to a gene: 8. The CDR3 sequence is 15 residues long. The germline gives CDR1 SGHTA, CDR2 FQGTGA. CDR3 sequence (DNA): TGTGCCAGCAGCCTATTCAGACTAGCGGGAGCTGAGCAGTTCTTC. Its protein product is CASSLFRLAGAEQFF.

The chain recombines TRBV19 with TRBJ2-5; 11 nucleotides match TRBD1. The J call may be in error: the DNA end matches TRBJ2-7 better. The CDR3 loop spans 16 amino acids. Germline lookup yields CDR1 LNHDA and CDR2 SQIVND (reference sequence). In DNA, the CDR3 is TGTGCCAGTAGTCTTCGGACGGGACAGGGGGTCTACGAGCAGTACTTC. Translating gives CASSLRTGQGVYEQYF.

This clonotype was found a few times. The chain recombines TRBV6-5 with TRBJ2-7; D is undetermined. Germline V gene lookup returns CDR1 MNHEY and CDR2 SVGAGI. The CDR3 is made up of 15 amino acids. Trimming left V 6 bases short and J 3 bases short, with 18 bases between. CDR3 DNA sequence: TGTGCCAGCAGAACACAAAACCGGCTTCACTACGAGCAGTACTTC. It translates to CASRTQNRLHYEQYF.

This clonotype came up a few times. This sequence joins TRBV20-1 and TRBJ1-2; D is perhaps TRBD1 (5 bases). The CDR3 spans 14 residues. Germline values: CDR1 DFQATT, CDR2 SNEGSKA (reference sequence). V was pared by 1 base and J by 4 bases, with 13 bases between. CDR3 sequence: CSARGLQGIYGYTF. For the CDR3, the DNA is TGCAGTGCTAGAGGCCTGCAGGGAATCTATGGCTACACCTTC.

The chain employs TRBV7-8 and TRBJ2-7; 10 nucleotides agree with TRBD1. Per the germline V gene, CDR1 is SGHVS and CDR2 is FQNEAQ. The junction had 8 bases not matched to a gene; V was cut back by 1 base and J by 5 bases. The CDR3 consists of 16 residues. The CDR3 bases are TGTGCCAGCAGCTTAGTGGGAGGGACAGGGGCCCACGAGCAGTACTTC. Its translation is CASSLVGGTGAHEQYF.

This chain links TRBV11-3 with TRBJ2-3; D is unresolved. This CDR3 comprises 11 residues. Trimming cost V 6 bases and J 10 bases, with 11 bases left between them. Germline CDR1 SGHNT, CDR2 YENEEA. The CDR3 loop reads CASRSNGPQYF. The CDR3 DNA reads as TGTGCCAGCAGGTCCAACGGCCCGCAGTATTTT.

This clonotype showed up many times. The V gene is TRBV7-2, the J gene TRBJ2-3, with TRBD2 matching 9 bases. This CDR3 comprises 16 residues. The germline CDR1 and CDR2 sequences are SGHTA and FQGNSA. J lost 3 bases, V lost 6 bases, and 10 bases had no gene match. CDR3 region: CASRPGSGRLTDTQYF. The CDR3 coding sequence is TGTGCCAGCAGACCGGGGAGCGGGAGGTTGACAGATACGCAGTATTTT.

This chain links TRBV27 with TRBJ1-2, with D unresolved. The V gene lost 5 bases and the J gene lost 2 bases, with 15 bases spanning the gap. Germline V gene sequence: CDR1 MNHEY, CDR2 SMNVEV (reference sequence). This CDR3 region has 15 residues. The CDR3 nucleotides read TGTGCCAGCAGTCCTCGGAGCAGACTAAACTATGGCTACACCTTC. It specifies CASSPRSRLNYGYTF.

The gene calls are TRBV21-1 and TRBJ2-1; the table's D call, TRBD1, was not checked against the DNA. TRBV21-1 is reported as a pseudogene. The CDR3 sequence is 16 residues long. Here the CDR3 reads CASSADRDRKRNEQFF. DNA of the CDR3: TGTGCCAGCAGCGCAGACCGGGACAGGAAAAGGAATGAGCAGTTCTTC.

The table lists this clonotype with a few counts. The V call is TRBV28, the J call TRBJ2-7; TRBD1 matches 9 bases. Trimming cost V 8 bases and J 4 bases; bases outside gene matches: 6. This CDR3 is built from 13 residues. The germline gives CDR1 MDHEN, CDR2 SYDVKM. CDR3 DNA: TGTGCCAGCTCGGGACAGGGATGGTACGAGCAGTACTTC. As protein: CASSGQGWYEQYF.

The chain couples TRBV20-1 to TRBJ1-5; 9 bases fit TRBD1. V shed 5 bases, J shed 5 bases, and the junction held 7 bases outside the gene matches. This CDR3 is 14 amino acids long. CDR1 is DFQATT, CDR2 SNEGSKA, per germline (reference sequence). CDR3 residues: CSAPDRGRDQPQHF. The CDR3 DNA reads TGCAGTGCTCCGGACAGGGGTCGTGATCAGCCCCAGCATTTT.

This chain joins TRBV6-5 and TRBJ2-4, with a tentative D call TRBD2 (5 bases). V was shortened by 6 bases and J by 13 bases, with 13 bases between the two germline ends. In germline, CDR1 is MNHEY, CDR2 SVGAGI. This CDR3 spans 11 amino acids. CDR3 sequence: CASSTRWEQYF. In DNA form, the CDR3 reads TGTGCCAGCAGCACGAGGTGGGAGCAGTACTTC.

This sequence joins TRBV20-1 and TRBJ2-7; 10 nucleotides match TRBD1. The V segment lost 6 bases and the J segment 0 bases; nucleotides outside the gene matches: 8. This CDR3 comprises 15 residues. CDR1 is DFQATT, CDR2 SNEGSKA, per germline (reference sequence). The CDR3 reads CSAGLRTGGSYEQYF. CDR3 nucleotides: TGCAGTGCCGGACTCCGGACAGGGGGCTCCTACGAGCAGTACTTC.

This clonotype appeared a few times. This sequence joins TRBV6-2 or TRBV6-3 and TRBJ2-7; D is uncertain. V lost 7 bases and J 7 bases, leaving 11 bases between the germline ends. Germline V gene data show CDR1 as MNHEY and CDR2 as SVGEGT. The CDR3 covers 11 residues. CDR3 coding DNA: TGTGCCAGCACCTCCTACAATGAGCAGTACTTC. This codes for CASTSYNEQYF.

The V gene is TRBV4-3, the J gene TRBJ2-7; 8 positions agree with TRBD1. Trimming removed 1 base from V and 3 bases from J; junction bases left unmatched: 5. Germline CDR1 reads LGHNA; CDR2 reads YSLEER. The CDR3 totals 15 residues. The CDR3 nucleotides read TGCGCCAGCAGCCAAGTCGGACAGGGTGGCTACGAGCAGTACTTC. Translating gives CASSQVGQGGYEQYF.

The chain joins TRBV27 to TRBJ1-1, with D possibly TRBD1 on 6 matching bases. V lost 2 bases and J 7 bases, leaving 20 bases between the germline ends. CDR1 is MNHEY and CDR2 is SMNVEV in the germline V gene (reference sequence). This CDR3 region has 16 residues. The CDR3 loop reads CASSLTNPGARGEAFF. The CDR3 nucleotides read TGTGCCAGCAGTTTAACGAATCCGGGGGCGCGTGGTGAAGCTTTCTTT.

This clonotype was detected only a few times. This sequence joins TRBV20-1 and TRBJ1-6; 9 bases align to TRBD1. This CDR3 contains 13 residues. Trimming took 4 bases from V and 10 from J; bases not matched to a gene: 5. Germline V gives CDR1 DFQATT, CDR2 SNEGSKA (reference sequence). CDR3 bases: TGCAGTGCTACACAGGGGGCTAACTCACCCCTCCACTTT. The encoded protein is CSATQGANSPLHF.

The chain combines TRBV20-1 with TRBJ2-5; 7 bases agree with TRBD2. Trimming cost V 0 bases and J 11 bases; bases outside gene matches: 18. The CDR3 loop spans 16 amino acids. Germline CDR1 and CDR2: DFQATT and SNEGSKA (reference sequence). CDR3 bases: TGCAGTGCTAGAGAGGGGGGGAGGGCCCGTGGCAATGAGCAGTACTTC. Translation: CSAREGGRARGNEQYF.

The sample holds a few counts of this clonotype. The gene calls are TRBV20-1 and TRBJ2-7, with D possibly being TRBD1 or TRBD2 (5 bases each). With 5 bases removed from V and 6 bases from J, the gap between germline ends came to 17 bases. Germline V gene lookup returns CDR1 DFQATT and CDR2 SNEGSKA (reference sequence). This CDR3 spans 13 amino acids. CDR3 sequence (DNA): TGCAGTGCTTCCCCAAGGTCAGGGAGCGAGCAGTACTTC. Its translation is CSASPRSGSEQYF.